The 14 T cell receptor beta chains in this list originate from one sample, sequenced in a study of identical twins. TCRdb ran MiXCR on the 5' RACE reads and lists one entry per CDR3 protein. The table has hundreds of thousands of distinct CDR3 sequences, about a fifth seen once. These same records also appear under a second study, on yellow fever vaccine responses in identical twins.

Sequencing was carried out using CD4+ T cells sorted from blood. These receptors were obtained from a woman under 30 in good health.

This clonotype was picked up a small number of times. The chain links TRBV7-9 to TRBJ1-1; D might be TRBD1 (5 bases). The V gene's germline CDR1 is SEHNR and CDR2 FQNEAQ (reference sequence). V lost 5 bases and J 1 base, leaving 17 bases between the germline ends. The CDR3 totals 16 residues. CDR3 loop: CASSPYSRGANTEAFF. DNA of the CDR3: TGTGCCAGCAGCCCCTATTCGCGGGGCGCGAACACTGAAGCTTTCTTT.

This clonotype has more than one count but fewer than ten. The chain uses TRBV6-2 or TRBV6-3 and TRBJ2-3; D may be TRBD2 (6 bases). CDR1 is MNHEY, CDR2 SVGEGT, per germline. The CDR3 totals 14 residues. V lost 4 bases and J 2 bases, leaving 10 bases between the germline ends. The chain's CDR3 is CASSWGGPTDTQYF. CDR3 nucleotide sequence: TGTGCCAGCAGTTGGGGAGGACCCACAGATACGCAGTATTTT.

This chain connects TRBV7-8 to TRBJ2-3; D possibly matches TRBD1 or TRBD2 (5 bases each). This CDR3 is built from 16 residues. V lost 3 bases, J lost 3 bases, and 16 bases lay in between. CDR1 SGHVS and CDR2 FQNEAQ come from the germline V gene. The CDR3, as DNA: TGTGCCAGCAGCTTCCCAACACGGGGCTTGACAGATACGCAGTATTTT. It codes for CASSFPTRGLTDTQYF.

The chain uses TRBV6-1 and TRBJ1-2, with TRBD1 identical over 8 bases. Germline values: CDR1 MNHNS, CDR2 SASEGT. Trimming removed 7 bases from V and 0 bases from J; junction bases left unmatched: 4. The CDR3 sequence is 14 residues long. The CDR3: CASTGQATNYGYTF. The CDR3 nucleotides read TGTGCCAGCACGGGACAGGCAACTAACTATGGCTACACCTTC.

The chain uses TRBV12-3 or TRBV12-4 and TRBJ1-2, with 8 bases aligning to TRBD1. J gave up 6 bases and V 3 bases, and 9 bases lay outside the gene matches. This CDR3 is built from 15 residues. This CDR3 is CASSFSQGAQHGYTF. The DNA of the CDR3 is TGTGCCAGCAGTTTTTCTCAGGGGGCGCAACATGGCTACACCTTC.

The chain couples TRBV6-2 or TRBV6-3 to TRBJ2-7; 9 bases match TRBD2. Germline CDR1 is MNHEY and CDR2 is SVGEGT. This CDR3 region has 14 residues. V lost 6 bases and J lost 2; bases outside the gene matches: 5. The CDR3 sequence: CASSFSGSPYEQYF. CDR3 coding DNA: TGTGCCAGCAGCTTTAGCGGGAGTCCCTACGAGCAGTACTTC.

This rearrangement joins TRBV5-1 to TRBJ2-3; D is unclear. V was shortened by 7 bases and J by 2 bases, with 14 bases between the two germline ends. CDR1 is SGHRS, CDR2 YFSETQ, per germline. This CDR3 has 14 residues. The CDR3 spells CASGSSANTDTQYF. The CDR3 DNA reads TGCGCCAGCGGATCCTCCGCCAACACAGATACGCAGTATTTT.

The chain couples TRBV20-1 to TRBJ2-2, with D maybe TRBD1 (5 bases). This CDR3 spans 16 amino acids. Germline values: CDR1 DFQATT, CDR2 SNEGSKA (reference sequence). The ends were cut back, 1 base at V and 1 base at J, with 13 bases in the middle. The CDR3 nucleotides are TGCAGTGCTAGAGTTGTAACAGGAAAGAACACCGGGGAGCTGTTTTTT. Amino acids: CSARVVTGKNTGELFF.

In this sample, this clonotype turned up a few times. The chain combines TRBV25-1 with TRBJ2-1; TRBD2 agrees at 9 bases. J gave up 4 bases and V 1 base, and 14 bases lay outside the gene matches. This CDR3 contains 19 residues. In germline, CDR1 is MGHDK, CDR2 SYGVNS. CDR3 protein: CASSELGPGSGRPYNEQFF. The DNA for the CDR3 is TGTGCCAGCAGTGAATTGGGACCCGGAAGCGGGAGGCCTTACAATGAGCAGTTCTTC.

The chain's CDR3 is CASSLGERYEQYV. The DNA of the CDR3 is TGTGCCAGCAGTTTAGGAGAGAGGTACGAGCAGTACGTC. The rearrangement joins TRBV12-3 or TRBV12-4 to TRBJ2-7; no definite D call. Trimming pared 1 base from V and 4 bases from J, leaving 8 bases between. The CDR3 loop spans 13 amino acids.

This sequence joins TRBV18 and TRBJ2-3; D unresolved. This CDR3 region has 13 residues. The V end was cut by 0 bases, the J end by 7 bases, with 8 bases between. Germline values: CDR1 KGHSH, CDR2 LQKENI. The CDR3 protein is CASSPPSSYTQYF. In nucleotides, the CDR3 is TGTGCCAGCTCACCACCTAGCTCCTATACGCAGTATTTT.

The CDR3 region has the DNA TGCGCCAGCAGCCCCGACAGGCGAAACACCGGGGAGCTGTTTTTT. Translation gives CASSPDRRNTGELFF. The V and J genes are TRBV5-1 and TRBJ2-2, with D possibly being TRBD1 (6 bases). This CDR3 has 15 residues. Germline CDR1 is SGHRS and CDR2 is YFSETQ. V dropped 4 bases and J dropped 2 bases, with 12 bases sitting between them.

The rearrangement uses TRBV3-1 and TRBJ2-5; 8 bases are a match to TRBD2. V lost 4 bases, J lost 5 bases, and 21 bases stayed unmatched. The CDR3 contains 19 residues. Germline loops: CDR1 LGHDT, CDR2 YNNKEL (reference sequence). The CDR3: CASSRYAGRAMGFEETQYF. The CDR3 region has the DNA TGTGCCAGCAGCCGATACGCCGGGAGGGCCATGGGGTTTGAGGAGACCCAGTACTTC.

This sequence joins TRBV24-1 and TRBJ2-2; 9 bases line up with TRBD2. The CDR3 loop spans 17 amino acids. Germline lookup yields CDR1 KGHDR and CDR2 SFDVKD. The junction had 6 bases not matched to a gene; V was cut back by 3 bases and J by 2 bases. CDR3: CATSDRYSGSNTGELFF. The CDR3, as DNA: TGTGCCACCAGTGATCGTTATAGCGGGAGCAACACCGGGGAGCTGTTTTTT.